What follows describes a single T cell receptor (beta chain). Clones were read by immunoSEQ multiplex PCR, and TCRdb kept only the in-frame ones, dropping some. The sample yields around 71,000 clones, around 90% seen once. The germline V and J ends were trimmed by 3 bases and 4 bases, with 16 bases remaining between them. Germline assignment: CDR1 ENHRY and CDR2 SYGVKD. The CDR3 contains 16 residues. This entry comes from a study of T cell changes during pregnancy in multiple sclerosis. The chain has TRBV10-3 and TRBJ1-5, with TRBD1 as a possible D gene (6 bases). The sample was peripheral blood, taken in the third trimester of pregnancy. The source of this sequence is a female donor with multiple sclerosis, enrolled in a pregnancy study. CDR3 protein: CAISDTGLGVNQPQHF. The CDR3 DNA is TGTGCCATCAGTGATACAGGGCTAGGGGTTAATCAGCCCCAGCATTTT.